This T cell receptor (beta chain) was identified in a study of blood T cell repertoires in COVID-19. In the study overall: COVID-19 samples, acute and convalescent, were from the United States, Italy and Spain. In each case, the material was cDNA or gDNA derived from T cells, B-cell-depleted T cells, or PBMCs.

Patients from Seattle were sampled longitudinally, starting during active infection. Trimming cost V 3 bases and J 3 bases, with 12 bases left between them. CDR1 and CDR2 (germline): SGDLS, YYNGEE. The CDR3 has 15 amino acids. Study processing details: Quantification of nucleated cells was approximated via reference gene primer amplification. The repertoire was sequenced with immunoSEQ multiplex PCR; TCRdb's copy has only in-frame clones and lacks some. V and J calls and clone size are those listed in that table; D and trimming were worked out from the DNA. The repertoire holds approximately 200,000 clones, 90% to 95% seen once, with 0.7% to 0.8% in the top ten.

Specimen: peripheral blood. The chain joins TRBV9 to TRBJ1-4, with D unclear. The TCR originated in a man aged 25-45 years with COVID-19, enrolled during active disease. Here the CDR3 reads CASSAPGGANEKLFF. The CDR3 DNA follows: TGTGCCAGCAGCGCCCCCGGCGGAGCTAATGAAAAACTGTTTTTT. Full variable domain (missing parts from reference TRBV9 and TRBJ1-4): DSGVTQTPKHLITATGQRVTLRCSPRSGDLSVYWYQQSLDQGLQFLIQYYNGEERAKGNILERFSAQQFPDLHSELNLSSLELGDSALYFCASSAPGGANEKLFFGSGTQLSVL.